The 7 T cell receptor beta chains listed next were all sequenced from one sample in a study of beta chain features in type 1 diabetes. cDNA synthesis used the whole RNA isolate, giving expressed TCRB sequences. Sequencing used immunoSEQ multiplex PCR; TCRdb keeps in-frame clones, though not all of them. The table includes about 620,000 clones, less than 20% detected once. The sample comprised naive CD4+ T cells from blood. Source of these receptors: a young man in good health.

V gene TRBV18 combines with J gene TRBJ1-5; 7 nucleotides line up with TRBD1. Trimming cost V 3 bases and J 3 bases; bases outside gene matches: 5. The germline gives CDR1 KGHSH, CDR2 LQKENI. CDR3 length equals 15 residues. For the CDR3, the DNA is TGTGCCAGCTCACCTCTGACAGGGAACAATCAGCCCCAGCATTTT. Protein sequence: CASSPLTGNNQPQHF.

The rearrangement uses TRBV7-3 and TRBJ1-1; 7 bases match TRBD1. V trimming: 5 bases; J trimming: 10 bases; junction bases outside the gene matches: 10. Germline CDR1 SGHTA, CDR2 FQGTGA. CDR3 length equals 13 residues. The CDR3 spells CASSVLDRAGAFF. CDR3 DNA: TGTGCCAGCAGCGTCCTCGACAGGGCCGGAGCTTTCTTT.

This chain joins TRBV7-9 and TRBJ2-5; 7 nucleotides agree with TRBD1. The CDR3 covers 14 residues. Germline assignment: CDR1 SEHNR and CDR2 FQNEAQ (reference sequence). V lost 5 bases, J lost 5 bases, and 8 bases stayed unmatched. The chain's CDR3 is CASSPRQGWETQYF. Written as DNA, the CDR3 is TGTGCCAGCAGCCCGCGACAGGGTTGGGAGACCCAGTACTTC.

This clone was detected a few times. The chain employs TRBV11-1 and TRBJ2-1; TRBD2 aligns across 10 bases. There are 16 residues in the CDR3. Trimming at V came to 5 bases and at J to 8 bases, leaving 12 bases not matched to a gene. The germline V gene encodes CDR1 SGHAT and CDR2 FQDESV (reference sequence). The CDR3 bases are TGTGCCAGCAGCGGGGCAGGGTCTAGCGGGAGAGATGAGCAGTTCTTC. Its protein is CASSGAGSSGRDEQFF.

This clone was counted only a few times. V gene TRBV7-2 combines with J gene TRBJ2-2; TRBD1 might be the D (7 bases). The CDR3 spans 15 residues. Germline CDR1 is SGHTA and CDR2 is FQGNSA. V dropped 3 bases and J dropped 3 bases, with 11 bases sitting between them. The CDR3 spells CASSFFRGDTGELFF. CDR3 bases: TGTGCCAGCAGCTTCTTCAGGGGGGACACCGGGGAGCTGTTTTTT.

This clone came up a few times. The chain recombines TRBV18 with TRBJ2-7, with TRBD1 identical over 8 bases. CDR1 is KGHSH, CDR2 LQKENI, per germline. Trimming took 8 bases from V and 1 from J; bases not matched to a gene: 7. The CDR3 is 14 amino acids. CDR3 loop: CASRRRDRSYEQYF. CDR3 nucleotides: TGTGCCAGCCGACGGCGGGACAGGTCCTACGAGCAGTACTTC.

This clone was seen only a few times. V and J are TRBV5-5 and TRBJ1-5; D remains ambiguous. The CDR3 has 12 amino acids. Looked up from germline, CDR1 is SGHKS and CDR2 is YYEKEE (reference sequence). The V end lost 0 bases, the J end lost 5 bases, and 3 bases lay between the germline ends. The DNA of the CDR3 is TGTGCCAGCAGCTTGGGGGATCAGCCCCAGCATTTT. It encodes CASSLGDQPQHF. Full variable domain (outside the CDR3, taken from reference TRBV5-5 and TRBJ1-5): DAGVTQSPTHLIKTRGQQVTLRCSPISGHKSVSWYQQVLGQGPQFIFQYYEKEERGRGNFPDRFSARQFPNYSSELNVNALLLGDSALYLCASSLGDQPQHFGDGTRLSIL.